Presented here are 20 T cell receptor beta chains from one specimen sequenced in a study of blood T cell repertoires in COVID-19. The data were produced by immunoSEQ multiplex PCR, yet TCRdb's version contains in-frame clones alone and is incomplete. The profile shows approximately 220,000 clones, 80% of them singletons. What was sequenced was PBMCs or T cells enriched from blood (not recorded which). The receptors come from a woman between 40 and 55 years old with acute COVID-19.

CDR3 bases: TGTGCCAGCAGCAGCCGGGGGCAGCCCCAGCATTTT. Its translation is CASSSRGQPQHF. This chain connects TRBV6-5 to TRBJ1-5; D is perhaps TRBD1 (5 bases). CDR3 size: 12 residues. Germline V gene lookup returns CDR1 MNHEY and CDR2 SVGAGI. V gave up 6 bases and J gave up 7 bases, with 10 bases separating them.

The J gene is TRBJ2-1, the V gene TRBV9, with 11 positions matching TRBD2. The V segment lost 3 bases and the J segment 7 bases; nucleotides outside the gene matches: 6. The CDR3 totals 15 residues. Germline V gene data show CDR1 as SGDLS and CDR2 as YYNGEE. The CDR3 region is CASSGGLAVKNEQFF. CDR3 bases: TGTGCCAGCAGCGGGGGACTAGCGGTGAAGAATGAGCAGTTCTTC.

The DNA of the CDR3 is TGTGCCAGCAGCTCTTCTAGCGGTTACACAGATACGCAGTATTTT. This sequence encodes CASSSSSGYTDTQYF. The V call is TRBV9, the J call TRBJ2-3; TRBD2 matches 7 bases. Losses at the gene ends were 4 bases for V and 2 bases for J; bases not matched to a gene: 7. Germline CDR1 reads SGDLS; CDR2 reads YYNGEE. This CDR3 is built from 15 residues. Using reference TRBV9 and TRBJ2-3 for the parts outside the CDR3, the full variable domain is DSGVTQTPKHLITATGQRVTLRCSPRSGDLSVYWYQQSLDQGLQFLIQYYNGEERAKGNILERFSAQQFPDLHSELNLSSLELGDSALYFCASSSSSGYTDTQYFGPGTRLTVL.

V and J are TRBV3-1 (or the pseudogene TRBV3-2) and TRBJ2-1; 13 positions match TRBD2. The CDR3 length is 15 residues. The junction had 1 base not matched to a gene; V was cut back by 1 base and J by 7 bases. Germline V CDR1 and CDR2: LGHDT, YNNKEL (reference sequence). The CDR3 region is CASSQGTSGGNEQFF. The DNA for the CDR3 is TGTGCCAGCAGCCAAGGGACTAGCGGGGGTAATGAGCAGTTCTTC.

The CDR3 DNA reads as TGCGCCAGCAGCCAAGCGGGGGAGACCCCAGAGACCCAGTACTTC. Protein: CASSQAGETPETQYF. The chain combines TRBV4-1 with TRBJ2-5; a weak D match, TRBD2 (6 bases). In germline, CDR1 is MGHRA, CDR2 YSYEKL. V was cut by 1 base and J by 4 bases, with 13 bases left in between. The CDR3 is 15 residues long.

In its sample, this clone was seen once. V gene TRBV6-5 combines with J gene TRBJ1-5, with D tentatively TRBD1 (5 bases). From germline, CDR1 is MNHEY and CDR2 SVGAGI. Trimming cost V 0 bases and J 10 bases, with 19 bases left between them. The CDR3 is 16 amino acids. The CDR3 is CASSYSIGGSWGPQHF. The CDR3 DNA follows: TGTGCCAGCAGTTACTCGATAGGCGGGAGCTGGGGCCCCCAGCATTTT.

Only a few counts were recorded for this clone. This chain joins TRBV21-1 and TRBJ1-2. TRBV21-1 is marked as a pseudogene. The CDR3 length is 15 residues. CDR3 loop: CASTEGRGSNYGYTF. In nucleotides, the CDR3 is TGTGCCAGCACCGAGGGGAGGGGCTCTAACTATGGCTACACCTTC.

The chain uses TRBV28 and TRBJ2-6; TRBD1 matches at 10 bases. The V gene end was trimmed by 7 bases and the J gene end by 2 bases; junction bases not matched to a gene: 11. The CDR3 runs to 18 residues. Germline CDR1 and CDR2: MDHEN and SYDVKM. The CDR3 loop is CASIPLRDRGTGANVLTF. The CDR3 nucleotides are TGTGCCAGCATCCCCCTCCGGGACAGGGGCACTGGGGCCAACGTCCTGACTTTC.

This rearrangement joins TRBV2 to TRBJ1-3; no definite D call. The CDR3 spans 15 residues. V gave up 8 bases and J gave up 0 bases, with 14 bases separating them. Germline V lookup: CDR1 SNHLY, CDR2 FYNNEI. In nucleotides, the CDR3 is TGTGCCAGCTGTCCCCCCAAGAGCTCTGGAAACACCATATATTTT. This codes for CASCPPKSSGNTIYF. The variable domain in full, with the rest retrieved from reference TRBV2 and TRBJ1-3, is EPEVTQTPSHQVTQMGQEVILRCVPISNHLYFYWYRQILGQKVEFLVSFYNNEISEKSEIFDDQFSVERPDGSNFTLKIRSTKLEDSAMYFCASCPPKSSGNTIYFGEGSWLTVV.

The chain carries TRBV7-8 and TRBJ2-7; 11 nucleotides match TRBD1. Germline trimming cut 6 bases from V and 7 bases from J; bases unmatched to any gene: 11. From germline, CDR1 is SGHVS and CDR2 FQNEAQ. CDR3 length: 15 residues. The CDR3: CASRPTGTGGSEQYF. The CDR3 nucleotides read TGTGCCAGCAGACCGACCGGGACAGGGGGGAGTGAGCAGTACTTC.

The genes are TRBV11-2 and TRBJ1-2; 8 bases match TRBD1. V was pared by 0 bases and J by 6 bases, with 6 bases of the junction left unmatched. Looked up from germline, CDR1 is SGHAT and CDR2 is FQNNGV. CDR3 length equals 15 residues. The CDR3 here is CASSLDRDRKDGYTF. DNA for the CDR3: TGTGCCAGCAGCTTAGATCGGGACAGGAAAGATGGCTACACCTTC.

This chain connects TRBV2 to TRBJ2-2; a weak D match, TRBD2 (6 bases). Germline V gene sequence: CDR1 SNHLY, CDR2 FYNNEI. V lost 5 bases, J lost 2 bases, and 15 bases lay in between. The CDR3 sequence is 16 residues long. The CDR3 loop reads CASSSRSGTNTGELFF. As DNA, the CDR3 is TGTGCCAGCAGTAGCCGGTCAGGGACTAACACCGGGGAGCTGTTTTTT.

The chain joins TRBV28 to TRBJ1-3; 8 positions agree with TRBD1. CDR1 and CDR2 (germline): MDHEN, SYDVKM. This CDR3 is 13 amino acids long. The J segment lost 8 bases and the V segment lost 8 bases, leaving 8 bases of the junction unmatched. The CDR3 DNA reads TGTGCCAGCCGGACAGGGTGGGGGGACACCATATATTTT. This translates into CASRTGWGDTIYF.

This clone was found once. The rearrangement joins TRBV7-2 to TRBJ2-2; TRBD1 is a possible D gene (6 bases). Germline CDR1 is SGHTA and CDR2 is FQGNSA. The ends were cut back, 1 base at V and 7 bases at J, with 10 bases in the middle. The CDR3 runs to 14 residues. CDR3 in amino acids: CASSLDRAIGELFF. The CDR3 DNA is TGTGCCAGCAGCTTAGACAGGGCAATCGGGGAGCTGTTTTTT.

The chain couples TRBV29-1 to TRBJ1-3; D is unclear. CDR3 length equals 12 residues. The ends were cut back, 5 bases at V and 0 bases at J, with 5 bases in the middle. Germline V gives CDR1 SQVTM, CDR2 ANQGSEA. The CDR3 reads CSVHFSGNTIYF. CDR3 nucleotide sequence: TGCAGCGTTCATTTCTCTGGAAACACCATATATTTT.

The chain recombines TRBV28 with TRBJ1-4, with TRBD1 matching over 8 bases. This CDR3 is built from 13 residues. Per the germline V gene, CDR1 is MDHEN and CDR2 is SYDVKM. V dropped 6 bases and J dropped 6; count of bases not matched to a gene: 3. CDR3 loop: CASRQGGYEKLFF. CDR3 nucleotide sequence: TGTGCCAGCAGACAGGGGGGTTATGAAAAACTGTTTTTT.

The chain links TRBV9 to TRBJ1-3; D ambiguous. This CDR3 spans 16 amino acids. Germline V gene data show CDR1 as SGDLS and CDR2 as YYNGEE. V was pared by 0 bases and J by 4 bases, with 14 bases between. DNA of the CDR3: TGTGCCAGCAGCGTAGCTGCAAGTGCGGGAGGAAACACCATATATTTT. Translation gives CASSVAASAGGNTIYF.

This clone has just one count. V gene TRBV7-2 combines with J gene TRBJ1-6, with 7 positions matching TRBD1. CDR3 length equals 19 residues. Per germline, CDR1 SGHTA and CDR2 FQGNSA. V dropped 5 bases and J dropped 0; count of bases not matched to a gene: 13. The CDR3 sequence is CASSLRTGAGSSYNSPLHF. CDR3 in DNA: TGTGCCAGCAGCCTGCGGACAGGCGCGGGGAGCTCCTATAATTCACCCCTCCACTTT.

This clone came up a few times. J is TRBJ2-1 and V is TRBV29-1, with 7 bases lining up with TRBD1. V dropped 8 bases and J dropped 4; count of bases not matched to a gene: 14. Germline assignment: CDR1 SQVTM and CDR2 ANQGSEA. The CDR3 covers 15 residues. The CDR3 DNA follows: TGCAGCTCATCCACAGCCGGGACAGATTACAATGAGCAGTTCTTC. Translation gives CSSSTAGTDYNEQFF.

The chain combines TRBV7-2 with TRBJ2-7, with D possibly TRBD2 on 5 matching bases. From germline, CDR1 is SGHTA and CDR2 FQGNSA. This CDR3 is 17 amino acids long. Trimming removed 4 bases at V and 3 bases at J, with 22 bases between. The chain's CDR3 is CASSSPRMSLGSYEQYF. CDR3 sequence (DNA): TGTGCCAGCAGCTCGCCCCGAATGTCGCTAGGGAGCTACGAGCAGTACTTC.